This T cell receptor beta chain was captured by sequencing in a study of blood T cell repertoires in COVID-19. How the authors handled the data: Estimated nucleated cell counts came from reference gene primer amplification. Generated by immunoSEQ multiplex PCR, the TCRdb table keeps only in-frame clones and is missing some. That table supplies the V and J calls and clone size; D and trimming were determined from the DNA. The repertoire holds around 170,000 clones, around nine tenths seen once, with less than 0.7% in the top ten. Looked up from germline, CDR1 is SGHNT and CDR2 is YYREEE (reference sequence). Trimming cost V 2 bases and J 14 bases; bases outside gene matches: 20. This CDR3 is built from 17 residues.

This TCR was sampled from a man in his 60s with COVID-19, enrolled during active disease. Sequenced input: peripheral blood. The V and J genes are TRBV5-4 and TRBJ2-2; 8 nucleotides line up with TRBD2. The CDR3 coding sequence is TGTGCCAGCAGCTTATTAAACAGCGGCGAATCGGGGGGGGCACTGTTTTTT. Amino acid sequence: CASSLLNSGESGGALFF.